In this sample, the clone carrying this TCR beta chain turned up a few times. Its target is unknown. TCRdb re-derived calls from the 5' RACE reads in MiXCR, one entry per CDR3 protein. The table has about 52,000 distinct CDR3 sequences, under 8% seen once. This entry is derived from a study of spatial heterogeneity in lung cancer. General study points: TCRs found ubiquitously expanded in tumor appeared in blood more at resection than at follow-up.

Sample time point: blood at routine non-recurrence follow-up after resection. Unsorted whole RNA from tumor, nontumor lung or frozen PBMC underwent sequencing. The CDR3 has 17 amino acids. Germline CDR1 and CDR2: MGHDK and SYGVNS. V was pared by 3 bases and J by 4 bases, with 21 bases between. This material consisted of PBMCs, taken at follow-up. The origin of this receptor is a female donor with early-stage non-small cell lung cancer. The chain combines TRBV25-1 with TRBJ2-5; possible D gene TRBD2, 6 bases. Here the CDR3 reads CASSDLFGRDPSETQYF. The DNA for the CDR3 is TGTGCCAGCAGTGACCTCTTTGGGCGGGATCCCTCAGAGACCCAGTACTTC.